Following are 10 T cell receptor beta chains from one sample sequenced in a study of T cell repertoires in cytomegalovirus infection (dated by TCRdb to between 2017 and 2020). The instrument given in TCRdb is Illumina HiSeq 1500. TCRdb reran the public reads through fastp at Q25 and MiXCR, keeping productive beta chains. Entries that share a CDR3 protein sequence are merged under the most common genes and DNA. This sample is represented by 310,000 or so distinct CDR3 sequences; roughly 17% of them were singletons. Together, the top ten hold 12% of the sample. The material sequenced was PBMCs. These receptors all stem from a human donor in good health (CMV status not recorded). Some clones in this sample may be carry-over from other donors' samples.

This clonotype was counted only a few times. The chain links TRBV2 to TRBJ2-3, with a weak D call TRBD2 (7 bases). This CDR3 has 15 residues. The germline V and J ends were trimmed by 5 bases and 5 bases, with 17 bases remaining between them. Germline-derived CDR1 and CDR2 are SNHLY and FYNNEI. This CDR3 reads CASSLGGPLRDTQYF. As DNA, the CDR3 is TGTGCCAGCAGTTTGGGGGGGCCTTTGAGAGATACGCAGTATTTT.

The V and J genes are TRBV12-3 or TRBV12-4 and TRBJ2-7; 8 nucleotides line up with TRBD2. The CDR3 consists of 14 residues. V was clipped by 6 bases and J by 6 bases; unmatched bases: 10. The CDR3 loop reads CASRTGLELAEQYF. Written as DNA, the CDR3 is TGTGCCAGCAGAACGGGACTAGAGCTAGCCGAGCAGTACTTC.

This clonotype was seen more than once but under ten times. The chain links TRBV7-9 to TRBJ1-2; a weak D match, TRBD1 (6 bases). V was clipped by 5 bases and J by 8 bases, with 12 bases between them. The CDR3 runs 12 residues. Per the germline V gene, CDR1 is SEHNR and CDR2 is FQNEAQ (reference sequence). In DNA form, the CDR3 reads TGTGCCAGCAGCGGAAACAGGGACGGCTACACCTTC. The encoded protein is CASSGNRDGYTF. The full variable domain, with the rest looked up from reference TRBV7-9 and TRBJ1-2, is DTGVSQNPRHKITKRGQNVTFRCDPISEHNRLYWYRQTLGQGPEFLTYFQNEAQLEKSRLLSDRFSAERPKGSFSTLEIQRTEQGDSAMYLCASSGNRDGYTFGSGTRLTVV.

This chain uses TRBV7-6 with TRBJ1-1, with D perhaps TRBD1 (5 bases). V lost 1 base and J 5 bases, leaving 11 bases between the germline ends. The germline gives CDR1 SGHVS, CDR2 FNYEAQ. There are 14 residues in the CDR3. The CDR3 DNA sequence: TGTGCCAGCAGCTTAGATCGGGGGGGAACTGAAGCTTTCTTT. Translating gives CASSLDRGGTEAFF.

This clonotype was recorded many times. The V gene is TRBV7-2, the J gene TRBJ1-5; 7 bases map to TRBD1. The trim removed 3 bases at V and 5 bases at J, leaving 7 bases unmatched. The germline gives CDR1 SGHTA, CDR2 FQGNSA. This CDR3 contains 15 residues. The CDR3 sequence: CASSLDQGGYQPQHF. Written as DNA, the CDR3 is TGTGCCAGCAGCTTGGATCAGGGGGGGTATCAGCCCCAGCATTTT.

In its sample, this clonotype was seen a few times. The J gene is TRBJ2-2, the V gene TRBV12-3 or TRBV12-4; no definite D call. V lost 0 bases, J lost 5 bases, and 10 bases lay in between. The CDR3 is 15 amino acids. The CDR3 DNA follows: TGTGCCAGCAGTTTAGCGCTTTCATGGACCGGGGAGCTGTTTTTT. It encodes CASSLALSWTGELFF.

V and J are TRBV15 and TRBJ2-3; 16 nucleotides line up with TRBD2. Per germline, CDR1 LNHNV and CDR2 YYDKDF (reference sequence). J was trimmed by 8 bases and V by 4 bases; bases with no gene match: 3. The CDR3 is made up of 15 amino acids. CDR3: CATSTGTSGGVTQYF. For the CDR3, the DNA is TGTGCCACCAGCACCGGGACTAGCGGGGGGGTTACGCAGTATTTT.

This clonotype has only a few counts. The genes are TRBV28 and TRBJ1-6, with TRBD1 identical over 7 bases. The CDR3 has 15 amino acids. CDR1 is MDHEN and CDR2 is SYDVKM in the germline V gene. With 7 bases clipped from V and 1 base from J, the junction kept 4 bases outside the gene matches. This CDR3 reads CASNHRGSYNSPLHF. The CDR3 DNA reads as TGTGCCAGCAACCACAGGGGATCCTATAATTCACCCCTCCACTTT.

The V call is TRBV5-5, the J call TRBJ2-2; D ambiguous. The CDR3 runs 16 residues. Trimming removed 1 base from V and 0 bases from J, with 10 bases in between. Germline V CDR1 and CDR2: SGHKS, YYEKEE (reference sequence). Here the CDR3 reads CASSLSSSANTGELFF. In DNA, the CDR3 is TGTGCCAGCAGCTTGAGTTCTAGTGCGAACACCGGGGAGCTGTTTTTT.

In its sample, this clonotype was seen once. The CDR3 protein is CASSYSMGQQETQYF. The DNA of the CDR3 is TGTGCCAGCAGTTACTCGATGGGGCAACAAGAGACCCAGTACTTC. This rearrangement joins TRBV6-6 to TRBJ2-5, with a weak D call TRBD1 (5 bases). V lost 0 bases to trimming and J lost 2 bases, with 10 bases between them. Germline V gene data show CDR1 as MNHNY and CDR2 as SVGAGI (reference sequence). The CDR3 extends over 15 amino acids.